One and the same sample provided the 3 T cell receptor beta chains below, sequenced in a study of shared clonotypes between healthy human individuals. Sequenced by immunoSEQ multiplex PCR; TCRdb stores in-frame clones only, minus some. The sample lists about half a million clones; 70% to 80% were seen once. The specimen was PBMCs. These receptors were taken from a woman between 40 and 50 years old in good health. Some clones in this sample may be carry-over from other donors' samples.

Regarding this clone: This same CDR3 is encoded by further DNA sequences in the sample. V is TRBV5-1 and J is TRBJ2-5; D is unclear. V was clipped by 5 bases and J by 3 bases, with 5 bases between them. The CDR3 runs to 11 residues. Germline V gene data show CDR1 as SGHRS and CDR2 as YFSETQ. The CDR3 DNA follows: TGCGCCAGCAGTCGGGAAGAGACCCAGTACTTC. Translation: CASSREETQYF.

The chain employs TRBV6-1 and TRBJ2-3, with D possibly TRBD2 on 6 matching bases. V was pared by 7 bases and J by 0 bases, with 11 bases between. The CDR3 covers 14 residues. CDR1 is MNHNS and CDR2 is SASEGT in the germline V gene. The CDR3 DNA is TGTGCCAGCAAGGGACTCTCGAGCACAGATACGCAGTATTTT. Its protein is CASKGLSSTDTQYF.

The gene calls are TRBV7-2 and TRBJ2-3; 12 nucleotides agree with TRBD2. Germline loops: CDR1 SGHTA, CDR2 FQGNSA. The V segment lost 1 base and the J segment 8 bases; nucleotides outside the gene matches: 4. The CDR3 is 15 residues long. CDR3 in DNA: TGTGCCAGCAGCTTAGGACTAGCGGGAGTGAGTACGCAGTATTTT. Translation gives CASSLGLAGVSTQYF.